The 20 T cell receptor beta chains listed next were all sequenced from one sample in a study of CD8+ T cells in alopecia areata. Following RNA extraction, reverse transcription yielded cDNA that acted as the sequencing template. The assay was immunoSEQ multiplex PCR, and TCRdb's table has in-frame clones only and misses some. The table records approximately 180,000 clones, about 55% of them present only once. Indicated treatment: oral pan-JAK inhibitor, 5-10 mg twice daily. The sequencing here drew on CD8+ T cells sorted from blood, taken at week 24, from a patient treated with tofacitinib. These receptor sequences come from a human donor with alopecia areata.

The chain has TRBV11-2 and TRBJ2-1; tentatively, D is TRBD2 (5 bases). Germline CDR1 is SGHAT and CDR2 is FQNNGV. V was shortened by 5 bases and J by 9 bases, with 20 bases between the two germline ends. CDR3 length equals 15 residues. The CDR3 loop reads CASSPAGPGGGEQFF. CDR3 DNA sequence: TGTGCCAGCAGCCCCGCAGGACCGGGTGGAGGTGAGCAGTTCTTC.

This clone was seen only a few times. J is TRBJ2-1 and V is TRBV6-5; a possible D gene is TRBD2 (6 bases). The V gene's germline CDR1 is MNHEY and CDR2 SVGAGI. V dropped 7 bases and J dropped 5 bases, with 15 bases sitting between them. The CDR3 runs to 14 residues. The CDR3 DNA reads TGTGCCAGCACCCCGGGACTTGGGAACAATGAGCAGTTCTTC. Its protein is CASTPGLGNNEQFF.

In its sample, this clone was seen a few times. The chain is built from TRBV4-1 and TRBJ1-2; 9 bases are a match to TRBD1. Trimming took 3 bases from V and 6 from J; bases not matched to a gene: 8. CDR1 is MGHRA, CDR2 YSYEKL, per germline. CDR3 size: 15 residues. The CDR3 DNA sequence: TGCGCCAGCAGCCACAATCCGGGACAGGGCAATGGCTACACCTTC. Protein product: CASSHNPGQGNGYTF.

The CDR3 coding sequence is TGTGCCAGCAGCTTGGTTGCGGGGGATACGCAGTATTTT. Protein sequence: CASSLVAGDTQYF. The chain has TRBV11-2 and TRBJ2-3, with a weak D call TRBD2 (6 bases). The CDR3 extends over 13 amino acids. Trimming cost V 3 bases and J 6 bases, with 10 bases left between them. The V gene's germline CDR1 is SGHAT and CDR2 FQNNGV.

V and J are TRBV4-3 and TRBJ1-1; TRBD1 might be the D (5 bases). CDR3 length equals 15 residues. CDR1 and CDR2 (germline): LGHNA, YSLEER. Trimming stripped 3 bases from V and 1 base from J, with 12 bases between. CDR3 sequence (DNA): TGCGCCAGCAGCCACGACAGACAATCGAACACTGAAGCTTTCTTT. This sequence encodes CASSHDRQSNTEAFF.

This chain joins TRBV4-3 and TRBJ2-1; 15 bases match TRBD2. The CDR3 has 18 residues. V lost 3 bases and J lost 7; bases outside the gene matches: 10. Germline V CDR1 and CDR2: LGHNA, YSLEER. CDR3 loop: CASSQGTSGGSEYNEQFF. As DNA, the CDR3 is TGCGCCAGCAGCCAGGGGACTAGCGGGGGGAGTGAATATAATGAGCAGTTCTTC.

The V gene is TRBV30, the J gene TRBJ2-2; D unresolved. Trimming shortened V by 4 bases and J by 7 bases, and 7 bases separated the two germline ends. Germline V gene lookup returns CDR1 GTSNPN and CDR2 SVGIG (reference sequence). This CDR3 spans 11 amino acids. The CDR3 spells CAWKIGGELFF. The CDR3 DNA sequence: TGTGCCTGGAAAATAGGCGGGGAGCTGTTTTTT.

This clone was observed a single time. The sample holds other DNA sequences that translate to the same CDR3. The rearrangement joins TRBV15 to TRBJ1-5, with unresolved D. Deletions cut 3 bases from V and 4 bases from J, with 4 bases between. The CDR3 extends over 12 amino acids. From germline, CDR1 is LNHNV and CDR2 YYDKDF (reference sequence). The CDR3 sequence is CATSRENQPQHF. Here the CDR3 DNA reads TGTGCCACCAGCAGGGAAAATCAGCCCCAGCATTTT. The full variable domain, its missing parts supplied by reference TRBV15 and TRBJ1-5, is DAMVIQNPRYQVTQFGKPVTLSCSQTLNHNVMYWYQQKSSQAPKLLFHYYDKDFNNEADTPDNFQSRRPNTSFCFLDIRSPGLGDTAMYLCATSRENQPQHFGDGTRLSIL.

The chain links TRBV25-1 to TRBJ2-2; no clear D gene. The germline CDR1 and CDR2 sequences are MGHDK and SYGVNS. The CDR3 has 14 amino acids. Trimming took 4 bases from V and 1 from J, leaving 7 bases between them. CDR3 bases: TGTGCCAGCAGTGTTGACGGGAACACCGGGGAGCTGTTTTTT. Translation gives CASSVDGNTGELFF.

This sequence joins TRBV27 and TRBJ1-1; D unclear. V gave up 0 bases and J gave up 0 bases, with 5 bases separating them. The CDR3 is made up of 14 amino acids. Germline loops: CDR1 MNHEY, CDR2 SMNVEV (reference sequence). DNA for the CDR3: TGTGCCAGCAGTTTATCGGGCATGAACACTGAAGCTTTCTTT. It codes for CASSLSGMNTEAFF.

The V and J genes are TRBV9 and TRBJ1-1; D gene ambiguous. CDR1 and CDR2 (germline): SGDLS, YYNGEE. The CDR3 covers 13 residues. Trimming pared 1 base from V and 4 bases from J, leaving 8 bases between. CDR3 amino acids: CASSVSGGTEAFF. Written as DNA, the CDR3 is TGTGCCAGCAGCGTATCGGGCGGCACTGAAGCTTTCTTT.

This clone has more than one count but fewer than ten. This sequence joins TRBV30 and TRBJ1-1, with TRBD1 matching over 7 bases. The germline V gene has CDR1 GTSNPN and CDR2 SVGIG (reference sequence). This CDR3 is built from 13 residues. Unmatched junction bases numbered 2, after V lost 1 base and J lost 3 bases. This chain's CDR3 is CAWSDTGDTEAFF. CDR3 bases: TGTGCCTGGAGTGACACAGGGGACACTGAAGCTTTCTTT.

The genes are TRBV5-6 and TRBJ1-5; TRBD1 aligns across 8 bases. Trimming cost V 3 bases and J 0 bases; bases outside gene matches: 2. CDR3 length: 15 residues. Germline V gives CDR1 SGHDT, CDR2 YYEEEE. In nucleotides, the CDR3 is TGTGCCAGCAGCTCCGGACAGGGTAGCAATCAGCCCCAGCATTTT. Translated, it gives CASSSGQGSNQPQHF.

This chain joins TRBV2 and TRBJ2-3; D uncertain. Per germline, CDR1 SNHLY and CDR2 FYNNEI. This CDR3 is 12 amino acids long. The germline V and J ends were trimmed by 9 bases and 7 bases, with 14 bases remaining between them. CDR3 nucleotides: TGTGCCAGATGGACGCACGAGAATACGCAGTATTTT. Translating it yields CARWTHENTQYF.

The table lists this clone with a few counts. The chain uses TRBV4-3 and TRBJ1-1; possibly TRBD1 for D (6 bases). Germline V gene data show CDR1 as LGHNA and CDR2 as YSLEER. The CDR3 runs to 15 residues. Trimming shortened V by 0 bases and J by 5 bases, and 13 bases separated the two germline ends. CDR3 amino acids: CASSQDLQGSTEAFF. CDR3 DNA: TGCGCCAGCAGCCAAGACTTACAGGGATCGACTGAAGCTTTCTTT.

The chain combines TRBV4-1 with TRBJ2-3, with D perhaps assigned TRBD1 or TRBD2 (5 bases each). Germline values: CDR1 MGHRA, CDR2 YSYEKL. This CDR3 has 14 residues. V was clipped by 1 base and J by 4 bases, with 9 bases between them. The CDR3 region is CASSQVGVADTQYF. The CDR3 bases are TGCGCCAGCAGCCAAGTGGGGGTTGCAGATACGCAGTATTTT.

The CDR3 is CAWTGTGGKLFF. The CDR3 bases are TGTGCCTGGACGGGGACAGGAGGAAAACTGTTTTTT. The J gene is TRBJ1-4, the V gene TRBV30, with 8 bases that match TRBD1. The J segment lost 10 bases and the V segment lost 4 bases, leaving 5 bases of the junction unmatched. This CDR3 is built from 12 residues. Germline lookup yields CDR1 GTSNPN and CDR2 SVGIG (reference sequence).

CDR3 bases: TGTGCCAGCAGCGGATGGGGGGGGCAAGAGACCCAGTACTTC. Residues: CASSGWGGQETQYF. The chain recombines TRBV7-8 with TRBJ2-5, with 7 nucleotides matching TRBD2. V shed 5 bases and J 2 bases; nucleotides not matched to a gene: 5. Germline CDR1 is SGHVS and CDR2 is FQNEAQ. The CDR3 is 14 residues long.

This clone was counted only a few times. The CDR3: CASLKGSGTEAFF. CDR3 coding DNA: TGTGCCAGCCTGAAAGGATCTGGGACTGAAGCTTTCTTT. The chain carries TRBV27 and TRBJ1-1; D is ambiguous. V was pared by 8 bases and J by 5 bases, with 15 bases between. The CDR3 is 13 residues long. The germline gives CDR1 MNHEY, CDR2 SMNVEV (reference sequence).

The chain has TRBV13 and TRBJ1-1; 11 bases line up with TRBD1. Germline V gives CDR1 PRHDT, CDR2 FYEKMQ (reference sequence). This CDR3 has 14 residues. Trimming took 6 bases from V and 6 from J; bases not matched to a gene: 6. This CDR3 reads CASRPDRGRSEAFF. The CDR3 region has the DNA TGTGCCAGCAGACCGGACAGGGGGCGGTCTGAAGCTTTCTTT.